The 27 T cell receptor beta chains below come from one sample, sequenced in a study of T cells in Graves' hyperthyroidism and ophthalmopathy. Amplification yielded TCR beta CDR3 regions, with RNA transcripts as the source. TCR CDR3 underwent first-round RT-PCR with the HTBI primer set. In TCRdb, the multiplex PCR reads were re-called with MiXCR into one record per CDR3 protein. The table records around 600,000 distinct CDR3 sequences, about 14% of them present only once. The sequencing input was blood. All receptors derive from a woman in her fifties or sixties with Graves' ophthalmopathy.

This clonotype was observed many times. CDR3 nucleotides: TGTGCCAGCAGCCGTGGTGACAGCGCGGACAATGAGCAGTTCTTC. Translating gives CASSRGDSADNEQFF. This chain uses TRBV7-8 with TRBJ2-1; TRBD1 is a possible D gene (5 bases). Trimming stripped 5 bases from V and 5 bases from J, with 16 bases between. CDR1 and CDR2 from the germline V gene are SGHVS and FQNEAQ. The CDR3 sequence is 15 residues long.

The V gene is TRBV5-1, the J gene TRBJ1-5; D is undetermined. V dropped 4 bases and J dropped 3 bases, with 14 bases sitting between them. Per germline, CDR1 SGHRS and CDR2 YFSETQ. CDR3 size: 15 residues. The CDR3, as DNA: TGCGCCAGCAGCCCAGCGGACGGACCCAATCAGCCCCAGCATTTT. It specifies CASSPADGPNQPQHF.

The rearrangement joins TRBV10-3 to TRBJ2-3; the D gene is possibly TRBD2 (6 bases). The germline V gene encodes CDR1 ENHRY and CDR2 SYGVKD. The V and J ends lost 4 bases and 0 bases respectively, with 14 bases between them. CDR3 length: 16 residues. The CDR3 is CAISARGAQSTDTQYF. The CDR3 nucleotides read TGTGCCATCAGTGCGCGGGGCGCCCAAAGCACAGATACGCAGTATTTT.

The sample holds many counts of this clonotype. Germline and junction disagree at one end, which may indicate a read error. The rearrangement uses TRBV7-8 and TRBJ2-7; possible D gene TRBD2, 6 bases. The CDR3 length is 15 residues. Germline V CDR1 and CDR2: SGHVS, FQNEAQ. The CDR3 sequence: CASRLAGMAGNEQYF. CDR3 nucleotides: TGTGCCAGCAGGTTAGCAGGGATGGCGGGGAACGAGCAGTACTTC. The variable domain in full, completed from reference TRBV7-8 and TRBJ2-7, reads GAGVSQSPRYKVAKRGQDVALRCDPISGHVSLFWYQQALGQGPEFLTYFQNEAQLDKSGLPSDRFFAERPEGSVSTLKIQRTQQEDSAVYLCASRLAGMAGNEQYFGPGTRLTVT.

The chain combines TRBV6-6 with TRBJ2-2; TRBD1 matches at 7 bases. Germline CDR1 is MNHNY and CDR2 is SVGAGI (reference sequence). J gave up 4 bases and V 3 bases, and 11 bases lay outside the gene matches. The length of the CDR3 is 17 residues. CDR3 nucleotides: TGTGCCAGCAGTTATCTCGGACAGGTGAAGGTCACCGGGGAGCTGTTTTTT. It is translated as CASSYLGQVKVTGELFF.

This clonotype was recorded at least ten times. V usage is TRBV7-9 and J usage is TRBJ1-6; maybe TRBD1 (5 bases). This CDR3 has 15 residues. Germline assignment: CDR1 SEHNR and CDR2 FQNEAQ (reference sequence). V was cut by 5 bases and J by 7 bases, with 15 bases left in between. Here the CDR3 reads CASSTSGTENSPLHF. CDR3 coding DNA: TGTGCCAGCAGCACCTCCGGGACCGAAAATTCACCCCTCCACTTT. The full variable domain, completed using reference TRBV7-9 and TRBJ1-6, is DTGVSQNPRHKITKRGQNVTFRCDPISEHNRLYWYRQTLGQGPEFLTYFQNEAQLEKSRLLSDRFSAERPKGSFSTLEIQRTEQGDSAMYLCASSTSGTENSPLHFGNGTRLTVT.

The CDR3 sequence: CASSFWPGEQYF. CDR3 DNA sequence: TGCGCCAGCAGCTTCTGGCCAGGCGAGCAGTACTTC. This chain connects TRBV5-1 to TRBJ2-7; D is unresolved. This CDR3 spans 12 amino acids. Germline V lookup: CDR1 SGHRS, CDR2 YFSETQ. Trimming removed 2 bases from V and 6 bases from J, with 9 bases in between.

In its sample, this clonotype was seen many times. The rearrangement joins TRBV7-6 to TRBJ1-5, with no clear D. The germline V and J ends were trimmed by 3 bases and 6 bases, with 12 bases remaining between them. The length of the CDR3 is 14 residues. Germline loops: CDR1 SGHVS, CDR2 FNYEAQ. The CDR3 loop reads CASSLDYAGQPQHF. Here the CDR3 DNA reads TGTGCCAGCAGCTTGGATTATGCGGGTCAGCCCCAGCATTTT.

V gene TRBV6-1 combines with J gene TRBJ2-7; TRBD2 matches at 7 bases. The CDR3 sequence is 14 residues long. The germline V gene has CDR1 MNHNS and CDR2 SASEGT. The junction had 8 bases not matched to a gene; V was cut back by 5 bases and J by 4 bases. DNA for the CDR3: TGTGCCAGCAGTTCCAGCGGGATCCTTTACGAGCAGTACTTC. This gives the protein CASSSSGILYEQYF.

The V call is TRBV6-1, the J call TRBJ1-3; D is undetermined. V shed 6 bases and J shed 2 bases, with 8 bases lying between them. Germline CDR1 and CDR2: MNHNS and SASEGT. This CDR3 is 13 amino acids long. This CDR3 is CASRKGTGNTIYF. CDR3 coding DNA: TGTGCCAGCAGAAAAGGGACTGGAAACACCATATATTTT.

With respect to this clonotype: The germline gene is not matched at one end of the junction; a read error may be the cause. V usage is TRBV24-1 and J usage is TRBJ2-3; 13 bases map to TRBD2. CDR3 length: 20 amino acids. Germline V gene sequence: CDR1 KGHDR, CDR2 SFDVKD. The CDR3 protein is CATRDYAGTSGREDTDTQYF. Here the CDR3 DNA reads TGTGCCACCAGAGATTACGCCGGAACTAGCGGGAGGGAAGACACAGATACGCAGTATTTT.

The chain recombines TRBV10-3 with TRBJ2-3; 14 bases line up with TRBD2. The V gene end was trimmed by 10 bases and the J gene end by 1 base; junction bases not matched to a gene: 7. CDR1 ENHRY and CDR2 SYGVKD come from the germline V gene. The CDR3 is made up of 16 amino acids. The CDR3 loop reads CATQGTSGSGTDTQYF. CDR3 DNA: TGTGCCACCCAGGGGACTAGCGGGAGCGGCACAGATACGCAGTATTTT.

Ten or more counts support this clonotype. The chain joins TRBV5-5 to TRBJ2-7, with 12 nucleotides matching TRBD1. CDR3 length equals 15 residues. The V and J ends lost 3 bases and 8 bases, in that order; junction bases with no gene match: 9. The V gene's germline CDR1 is SGHKS and CDR2 YYEKEE (reference sequence). The CDR3 DNA follows: TGTGCCAGCAGCTCAACACGGGACAGGGGGCCAAAGCAGTACTTC. It specifies CASSSTRDRGPKQYF.

Many counts were recorded for this clonotype. The chain joins TRBV28 to TRBJ2-1; tentatively, D is TRBD2 (6 bases). CDR3 length: 14 amino acids. The germline V and J ends were trimmed by 5 bases and 3 bases, with 11 bases remaining between them. CDR1 and CDR2 from the germline V gene are MDHEN and SYDVKM. CDR3 DNA: TGTGCCAGCAGTAGGGCGGGATACTACAATGAGCAGTTCTTC. Amino acid sequence: CASSRAGYYNEQFF.

This clonotype occurred a few times. The V and J genes are TRBV6-1 and TRBJ2-5; D not certain. The CDR3 covers 14 residues. The V end was cut by 5 bases, the J end by 0 bases, with 10 bases between. Germline values: CDR1 MNHNS, CDR2 SASEGT. In nucleotides, the CDR3 is TGTGCCAGCAGTTATAATCCGAACCAAGAGACCCAGTACTTC. Protein: CASSYNPNQETQYF.

This clonotype was found many times. The CDR3 nucleotides are TGTGCCAGCAGTTTAGGAGCACGAGGGGCTCAAGAGACCCAGTACTTC. This codes for CASSLGARGAQETQYF. The gene calls are TRBV12-3 or TRBV12-4 and TRBJ2-5, with D perhaps matching TRBD1 or TRBD2 (5 bases each). This CDR3 is 16 amino acids long. The V and J ends lost 1 base and 2 bases respectively, with 14 bases between them.

Many counts were recorded for this clonotype. The chain recombines TRBV7-9 with TRBJ2-6; 9 bases are a match to TRBD1. Trimming removed 2 bases from V and 2 bases from J; junction bases left unmatched: 1. Per germline, CDR1 SEHNR and CDR2 FQNEAQ (reference sequence). This CDR3 contains 16 residues. CDR3 protein: CASSLRQGAGANVLTF. In DNA, the CDR3 is TGTGCCAGCAGCTTAAGACAGGGGGCTGGGGCCAACGTCCTGACTTTC.

This clonotype came up a few times. The rearrangement uses TRBV6-2 or TRBV6-3 and TRBJ2-1; 9 nucleotides agree with TRBD2. Germline V lookup: CDR1 MNHEY, CDR2 SVGEGT. The CDR3 is 13 residues long. Losses at the gene ends were 6 bases for V and 7 bases for J; bases not matched to a gene: 4. The CDR3, as DNA: TGTGCCAGCAGGGGACTAGCAGGTAATGAGCAGTTCTTC. As protein: CASRGLAGNEQFF.

The table lists this clonotype with a few counts. The rearrangement uses TRBV5-6 and TRBJ2-4; D unclear. CDR3 length equals 15 residues. V was clipped by 0 bases and J by 0 bases, with 7 bases between them. CDR1 is SGHDT and CDR2 is YYEEEE in the germline V gene. CDR3 sequence: CASSLVTLAKNIQYF. Here the CDR3 DNA reads TGTGCCAGCAGCTTGGTCACGTTAGCCAAAAACATTCAGTACTTC.

This clonotype showed up many times. This chain connects TRBV7-3 to TRBJ2-5; TRBD1 matches at 9 bases. This CDR3 has 16 residues. The ends lost 1 base at V and 5 bases at J; junction bases unmatched: 8. Germline V CDR1 and CDR2: SGHTA, FQGTGA. CDR3 DNA sequence: TGTGCCAGCAGCTTAATCGCCGGGACAGGGCGGGAGACCCAGTACTTC. Protein product: CASSLIAGTGRETQYF.

This clonotype was observed at least ten times. This sequence joins TRBV7-2 and TRBJ2-7; a possible D gene is TRBD2 (6 bases). The CDR3 consists of 17 residues. The germline CDR1 and CDR2 sequences are SGHTA and FQGNSA. V was clipped by 2 bases and J by 2 bases, with 19 bases between them. In DNA, the CDR3 is TGTGCCAGCAGCTTAAACCGTGGCGGGGTGAGAGCCTACGAGCAGTACTTC. It encodes CASSLNRGGVRAYEQYF.

The gene calls are TRBV29-1 and TRBJ1-2, with 7 bases lining up with TRBD1. Germline assignment: CDR1 SQVTM and CDR2 ANQGSEA. V lost 6 bases and J lost 6; bases outside the gene matches: 7. The CDR3 totals 12 residues. The CDR3 here is CSVTDRVNGYTF. The CDR3 bases are TGCAGCGTGACCGACAGGGTGAATGGCTACACCTTC. Drawing the rest from reference TRBV29-1 and TRBJ1-2, the complete variable domain is SAVISQKPSRDICQRGTSLTIQCQVDSQVTMMFWYRQQPGQSLTLIATANQGSEATYESGFVIDKFPISRPNLTFSTLTVSNMSPEDSSIYLCSVTDRVNGYTFGSGTRLTVV.

This clonotype was detected ten times or more. The V and J genes are TRBV7-2 and TRBJ2-1; D possibly corresponds to TRBD2 (6 bases). This CDR3 region has 13 residues. CDR1 is SGHTA and CDR2 is FQGNSA in the germline V gene. Deletions cut 1 base from V and 10 bases from J, with 11 bases between. CDR3 in amino acids: CASSLGGTREQFF. Written as DNA, the CDR3 is TGTGCCAGCAGCTTAGGCGGGACTCGGGAGCAGTTCTTC.

V is TRBV6-1 and J is TRBJ2-2, with 10 bases that match TRBD2. Germline V lookup: CDR1 MNHNS, CDR2 SASEGT. The CDR3 loop spans 14 amino acids. The trim removed 7 bases at V and 7 bases at J, leaving 6 bases unmatched. The CDR3 sequence: CASKREGLIGELFF. In nucleotides, the CDR3 is TGTGCCAGCAAGCGGGAGGGCCTAATCGGGGAGCTGTTTTTT.

This clonotype was counted at least ten times. The chain joins TRBV11-2 to TRBJ2-1, with 11 bases lining up with TRBD2. CDR1 and CDR2 from the germline V gene are SGHAT and FQNNGV. V lost 1 base to trimming and J lost 6 bases; unmatched junction nucleotides: 11. The CDR3 covers 18 residues. In DNA form, the CDR3 reads TGTGCCAGCAGCTTAGGCCCGATACTAGCGGGAGATCCCAATGAGCAGTTCTTC. Translated, it gives CASSLGPILAGDPNEQFF.

This clonotype was recorded many times. The chain recombines TRBV4-3 with TRBJ2-4; the D is unclear. This CDR3 has 13 amino acids. Trimming took 0 bases from V and 6 from J, leaving 6 bases between them. Germline CDR1 reads LGHNA; CDR2 reads YSLEER. The CDR3 coding sequence is TGCGCCAGCAGCCAAGAGGTCAGAAACATTCAGTACTTC. It specifies CASSQEVRNIQYF.

This clonotype was detected many times. The chain links TRBV4-1 to TRBJ1-4; possible D gene TRBD1, 6 bases. Deletions cut 3 bases from V and 4 bases from J, with 15 bases between. The CDR3 is made up of 16 amino acids. Germline-derived CDR1 and CDR2 are MGHRA and YSYEKL. The CDR3 region is CASSHQLRGGNEKLFF. The CDR3 DNA is TGCGCCAGCAGCCATCAACTCAGGGGCGGTAATGAAAAACTGTTTTTT.